A selection of T cell receptor beta chains follows, all from one sample in a study of cytomegalovirus exposure and HLA in healthy donors. The protocol was immunoSEQ multiplex PCR, while the TCRdb copy is restricted to in-frame clones and leaves out a portion. This sample's table has 65,000 to 90,000 clones. Sequenced sample: PBMCs. These receptors were collected from a female donor in good health and CMV-seropositive. The CDR3 runs from the conserved cysteine through the conserved F or W. A D gene is named only where the DNA matches it firmly.

V	D	J	CDR3	DNA
TRBV6-6	-	TRBJ2-7	CASSSTSRFSYEQYF	TGTGCCAGCAGCTCGACTAGTAGGTTCTCCTACGAGCAGTACTTC
TRBV4-2	-	TRBJ1-2	CASSQGSDYGYTF	TGTGCCAGCAGCCAAGGATCGGACTATGGCTACACCTTC
TRBV25-1	-	TRBJ2-7	CASSAGSYEQYF	TGTGCCAGCAGTGCAGGGTCCTACGAGCAGTACTTC
TRBV19	-	TRBJ1-2	CASSRQIPYGYTF	TGTGCCAGTAGTAGACAGATACCCTATGGCTACACCTTC
TRBV4-3	-	TRBJ1-6	CASSSSHALNSPLHF	TGCGCCAGCAGCTCAAGCCATGCCCTCAATTCACCCCTCCACTTT
TRBV28	TRBD1	TRBJ1-1	CASSPLGTGSATEAFF	TGTGCCAGCAGTCCCCTCGGGACAGGTTCGGCCACTGAAGCTTTCTTT
TRBV14	-	TRBJ1-2	CASSQDYRSGGGYTF	TGTGCCAGCAGCCAAGATTACAGAAGTGGTGGCGGCTACACCTTC
TRBV28	-	TRBJ1-2	CASSLEGRVYGYTF	TGTGCCAGCAGTTTGGAGGGGCGGGTCTATGGCTACACCTTC
TRBV5-1	-	TRBJ2-7	CASSLGQGSYEQYF	TGCGCCAGCAGCTTGGGGCAGGGCTCCTACGAGCAGTACTTC
TRBV4-1	TRBD2	TRBJ2-1	CASSQASGGVYEQFF	TGCGCCAGCAGCCAAGCTAGCGGGGGTGTATATGAGCAGTTCTTC
TRBV10-3	TRBD1	TRBJ1-2	CAIRRDRVGGYTF	TGTGCCATCAGGAGGGACAGGGTGGGAGGCTACACCTTC
TRBV9	TRBD2	TRBJ2-5	CASSTTSGRAQETQYF	TGTGCCAGCAGCACCACTAGCGGGAGAGCTCAAGAGACCCAGTACTTC
TRBV7-2	TRBD2	TRBJ2-7	CASSLGGSRRDEQYF	TGTGCCAGCAGCTTAGGCGGGAGCAGGAGGGACGAGCAGTACTTC
TRBV27	-	TRBJ1-1	CASSPGAAMNTEDFF	TGTGCCAGCAGTCCAGGGGCCGCAATGAACACTGAAGATTTCTTT
TRBV6-6	-	TRBJ1-1	CASRPTGNTEAFF	TGTGCCAGCAGACCCACAGGGAACACTGAAGCTTTCTTT
TRBV9	-	TRBJ2-7	CASSVDPGGSYEQYF	TGTGCCAGCAGCGTAGATCCGGGTGGCTCCTACGAGCAGTACTTC
TRBV4-2	TRBD2	TRBJ2-6	CASSQEERGVSGANVLTF	TGTGCCAGCAGCCAAGAAGAGCGGGGGGTCTCTGGGGCCAACGTCCTGACTTTC
TRBV9	-	TRBJ2-5	CASSVEQQQETQYF	TGTGCCAGCAGCGTAGAACAGCAACAAGAGACCCAGTACTTC
TRBV10-1	-	TRBJ2-2	CASSEDRVNTGELFF	TGCGCCAGCAGTGAAGACAGAGTAAACACCGGGGAGCTGTTTTTT
TRBV4-1	TRBD2	TRBJ2-7	CASSQGTSGGYEQYF	TGCGCCAGCAGCCAAGGGACTAGCGGGGGGTACGAGCAGTACTTC
TRBV6-1	-	TRBJ2-7	CASGEAKGGTEQYF	TGTGCCAGCGGAGAGGCGAAAGGGGGTACCGAGCAGTACTTC
TRBV7-9	-	TRBJ2-7	CASSHRDNFYEQYF	TGTGCCAGCAGCCACCGGGACAATTTCTACGAGCAGTACTTC
TRBV6-1	TRBD1	TRBJ1-3	CASSPRQGAGNTIYF	TGTGCCAGCAGTCCTAGACAGGGCGCTGGAAACACCATATATTTT
TRBV7-3	-	TRBJ2-1	CASSPGNNEQFF	TGTGCCAGCAGCCCCGGGAACAATGAGCAGTTCTTC
TRBV5-1	-	TRBJ1-4	CASSLKQGGEKLFF	TGCGCCAGCAGCTTAAAACAGGGTGGCGAAAAACTGTTTTTT
TRBV5-3	-	TRBJ1-2	CARWGAEVQKGYTF	TGTGCCAGATGGGGAGCAGAAGTGCAAAAAGGCTACACCTTC
TRBV19	-	TRBJ1-6	CASSIGGRNNSPLHF	TGTGCCAGTAGTATCGGAGGCAGGAATAATTCACCCCTACACTTT
TRBV30	TRBD1	TRBJ1-2	CAGQGPTINYGYTF	TGTGCCGGACAGGGGCCCACCATTAACTATGGCTACACCTTC
TRBV7-6	TRBD1	TRBJ2-7	CASNGRGTGIYEQYF	TGTGCCAGCAACGGAAGGGGGACAGGTATCTACGAGCAGTACTTC